Reported below is one T cell receptor beta chain. Its antigen is unknown. Selected positively for CCR7 and CD45RO-negative, naive CD8 cells excluded terminally differentiated effector memory CD45RA+ cells. This sample was included in a study of shared clonotypes between healthy human individuals. Study outcomes and limitations: Between several donors, naive CD4 clonotypes were shared at a level of about 5%.

V was pared by 3 bases and J by 3 bases, with 8 bases between. The CDR3 runs to 13 residues. The germline V gene encodes CDR1 MDHEN and CDR2 SYDVKM. Deep was the level used in running the assay. Repertoires were generated with immunoSEQ multiplex PCR, while TCRdb's copy carries only in-frame clones and drops some. The sample shows over 2,000,000 clones, roughly 95% of them seen only once. This chain links TRBV28 with TRBJ2-5; D is ambiguous. The sample was naive CD8+ T cells from PBMCs. The clonotype was recovered from a man in his late teens or twenties in good health. Some clones in this sample may be carry-over from other donors' samples. In DNA, the CDR3 is TGTGCCAGCAGTTTGGCGGAAGAAGAGACCCAGTACTTC. Amino acid sequence: CASSLAEEETQYF.